Listed below are T cell receptor beta chains from one sample, sequenced in a study of cytotoxic CD8 clonotypes in ibrutinib-treated CLL. Produced via immunoSEQ multiplex PCR; TCRdb's table is partial and in-frame only. The table lists around 250,000 clones, roughly 70% of them singletons. The specimen comprised PBMCs, sampled after 24 months of ibrutinib treatment. These receptors were collected from a human donor with chronic lymphocytic leukemia. Each CDR3 is given without its conserved first and last residue. A clone size is listed for some rows: how often the clone was seen (once, few, many), or a class if it is expanded.

- TRBV7-9 ASSQGTGLGYEQY
- TRBV15 ATSITGFYGYT
- TRBV5-4 ASSFGTDSNQPQH
- TRBV29-1 SVEDPHLAFAGDYNEQF
- TRBV25-1 ASSPKPGTSGSYNEQF
- TRBV5-6 ASSLAAGANTGELF
- TRBV12-5 ATRAPPRQRLNYEQY
- TRBV20-1 SALRGDEQF
- TRBV28 ASYGAEKWEQY
- TRBV5-1 ASSPGPPRTEQY
- TRBV4-3 ASSQVTNTEAF
- TRBV2 ASRSDGAYEQY
few TRBV7-9 ASSGRVSTESNEQY
- TRBV9 ASSAQTGVGGYT
few TRBV5-4 ASSSSRGDGYT
- TRBV28 ASSFDRYTEAF
- TRBV28 ASGLGGHSNQPQH
- TRBV2 ASKIRDPEQY
- TRBV2 ASGSGMEYGYT
- TRBV18 ASSPMRGADYEQY
few TRBV27 ASSFPGDEQF
- TRBV5-1 ASSVDRVETQY
- TRBV28 ASVRNNEQF
few TRBV28 ASRRGRWEPQH
- TRBV29-1 SVSSGSGANVLT
few TRBV18 ASSPGMIQETQY
few TRBV6-1 ASRPSSDAIRYT
- TRBV29-1 SALMARMTDSGANVLT
- TRBV2 ASSQGQAPDTQY
- TRBV19 ASSTQAGSYEQY
few TRBV9 ASSPGAGETQY
- TRBV29-1 SAREGNEQF
- TRBV9 ASSPQGLAGVGEQY
- TRBV7-3 ASSAAPQTPETQY
- TRBV4-3 ASSPQGGLGGYT
- TRBV10-3 AISESYSTDTQY
- TRBV2 ASAGGAGMSSYEQY
few TRBV25-1 ASRPGGSYEQY
few TRBV11-2 ASSYMVAGPSYEQY
- TRBV9 ASSDTPSTDTQY